This TCR beta chain was observed in a study of response to subunit inactivated influenza vaccine. This clonotype was picked up many times. Each CDR3 protein gets one entry after TCRdb re-called the RT-PCR reads with MiXCR. The sample shows just over 300,000 distinct CDR3 sequences, 20% to 25% of them seen only once. Looked up from germline, CDR1 is SGHTA and CDR2 is FQGNSA. V was cut by 6 bases and J by 4 bases, with 21 bases left in between. The CDR3 loop spans 16 amino acids. This sample comprised PBMCs from blood, obtained about 19 months after vaccination. The clonotype was recovered from a man aged 45 to 75 who received an inactivated influenza vaccine. The genes are TRBV7-2 and TRBJ1-1; D might be TRBD1 (6 bases). CDR3 protein: CASRTQGGGSGTEAFF. DNA for the CDR3: TGTGCCAGCAGGACCCAGGGAGGGGGGTCGGGCACTGAAGCTTTCTTT.